This TCR beta chain appears in the sequencing data of a study of T cell changes during pregnancy in multiple sclerosis (dated by TCRdb to between 2018 and 2021). About the full investigation: The study looked at changes in the T cell repertoire across pregnancy in women with multiple sclerosis.

The library was obtained by the immunoSEQ multiplex PCR assay. TCRdb holds this immuneACCESS table with in-frame rearrangements only. Some clones are missing; in checked studies, unresolved V genes explain under half, and the rest has no known cause. This sample lists some 120,000 clones; around 95% were detected once. About 0.42% of the sample belongs to the ten largest clones. CDR1 is given as LNHDA and CDR2 as SQIVND, both from the germline V gene (reference sequence). V is shortened by 6 bases, J by 0 bases, and the region joining them spans 8 bases. Spanning cysteine to phenylalanine, the CDR3 consists of 14 amino acids. Only the CDR3 DNA stays, 42 bases, in frame from base 1. Concerning this clone itself: The target of this receptor is not known. No qualities accompany the bases; no much larger clone lies one base away.

The chain uses TRBV19 and TRBJ2-2; TRBD1 might be the D gene, on 5 matching bases. Sample: peripheral blood, taken after pregnancy. This sequence originates from a female donor with multiple sclerosis, enrolled in a pregnancy study. The CDR3 region has the sequence CASRVTANTGELFF. Read as DNA, the sequence is TGTGCCAGTAGGGTGACAGCGAACACCGGGGAGCTGTTTTTT.